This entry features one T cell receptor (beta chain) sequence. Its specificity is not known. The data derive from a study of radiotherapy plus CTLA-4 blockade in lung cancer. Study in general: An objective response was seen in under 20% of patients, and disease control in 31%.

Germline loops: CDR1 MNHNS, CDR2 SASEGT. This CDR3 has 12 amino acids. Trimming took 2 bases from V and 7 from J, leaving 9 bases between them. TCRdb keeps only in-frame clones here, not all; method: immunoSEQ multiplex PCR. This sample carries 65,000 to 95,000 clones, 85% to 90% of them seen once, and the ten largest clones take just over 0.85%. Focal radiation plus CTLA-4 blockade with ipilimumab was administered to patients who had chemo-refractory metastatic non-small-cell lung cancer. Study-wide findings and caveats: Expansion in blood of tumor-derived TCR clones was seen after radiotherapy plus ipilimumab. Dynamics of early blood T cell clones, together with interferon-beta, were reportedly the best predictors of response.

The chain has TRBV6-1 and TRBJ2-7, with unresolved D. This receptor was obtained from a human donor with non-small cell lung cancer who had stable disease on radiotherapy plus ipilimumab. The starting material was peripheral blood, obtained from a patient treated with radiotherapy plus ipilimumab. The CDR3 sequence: CASSESLGEQYF. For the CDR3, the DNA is TGTGCCAGCAGTGAATCCCTGGGGGAGCAGTACTTC.